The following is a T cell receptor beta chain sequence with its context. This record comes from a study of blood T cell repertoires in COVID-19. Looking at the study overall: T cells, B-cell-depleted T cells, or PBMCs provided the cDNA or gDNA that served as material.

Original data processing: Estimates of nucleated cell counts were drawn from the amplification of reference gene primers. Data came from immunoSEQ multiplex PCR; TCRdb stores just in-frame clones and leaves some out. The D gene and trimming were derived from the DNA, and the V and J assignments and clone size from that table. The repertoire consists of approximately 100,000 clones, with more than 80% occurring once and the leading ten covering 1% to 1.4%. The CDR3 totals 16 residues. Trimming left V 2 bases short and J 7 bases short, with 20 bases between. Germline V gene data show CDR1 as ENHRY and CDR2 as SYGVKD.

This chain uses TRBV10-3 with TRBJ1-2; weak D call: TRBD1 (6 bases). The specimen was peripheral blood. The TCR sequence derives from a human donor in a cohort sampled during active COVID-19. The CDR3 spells CAISERGRDKSSGYTF. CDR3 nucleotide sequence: TGTGCCATCAGTGAGAGGGGCCGGGACAAGTCGAGTGGCTACACCTTC.